This entry lists 19 T cell receptor beta chains sequenced from one sample in a study of technical replicates of blood from a handful of donors. Libraries were prepared by immunoSEQ multiplex PCR; TCRdb keeps only in-frame clonotypes and omits some of them. The top ten clones hold 0.39% of a sample with 45,000 to 60,000 clones, 90% to 97% of them seen once. The sample consisted of T cells isolated from PBMCs. The source is a human donor in good health.

This chain uses TRBV28 with TRBJ1-4, with D possibly being TRBD1 (6 bases). The CDR3 covers 13 residues. With 4 bases removed from V and 8 bases from J, the gap between germline ends came to 11 bases. The V gene's germline CDR1 is MDHEN and CDR2 SYDVKM. CDR3 in amino acids: CASSSGAVEKLFF. CDR3 nucleotides: TGTGCCAGCAGTTCAGGGGCGGTCGAAAAACTGTTTTTT. Together with reference TRBV28 and TRBJ1-4, the CDR3 gives the full variable domain: DVKVTQSSRYLVKRTGEKVFLECVQDMDHENMFWYRQDPGLGLRLIYFSYDVKMKEKGDIPEGYSVSREKKERFSLILESASTNQTSMYLCASSSGAVEKLFFGSGTQLSVL.

This sequence joins TRBV6-5 and TRBJ1-2; 9 nucleotides align to TRBD1. Germline assignment: CDR1 MNHEY and CDR2 SVGAGI. The CDR3 is 13 amino acids. Unmatched junction bases numbered 1, after V lost 6 bases and J lost 2 bases. The CDR3 loop reads CASRGQGNYGYTF. The DNA for the CDR3 is TGTGCCAGCAGAGGACAGGGGAACTATGGCTACACCTTC.

J is TRBJ2-1 and V is TRBV2, with 10 bases fitting TRBD1. The V and J ends lost 3 bases and 6 bases, in that order; junction bases with no gene match: 5. The CDR3 spans 15 residues. Germline V gives CDR1 SNHLY, CDR2 FYNNEI. Here the CDR3 DNA reads TGTGCCAGCAGTGAGGGGGGACAGGGGTTCAATGAGCAGTTCTTC. Translating it yields CASSEGGQGFNEQFF.

The chain uses TRBV6-6 and TRBJ1-1; 7 nucleotides match TRBD1. After removal of 10 bases from V and 5 bases from J, the junction contained 4 bases not matched to a gene. The CDR3 has 11 residues. The germline CDR1 and CDR2 sequences are MNHNY and SVGAGI (reference sequence). The CDR3 sequence is CATGTATEAFF. DNA for the CDR3: TGTGCCACCGGGACAGCTACTGAAGCTTTCTTT.

This clone has just one count. This sequence joins TRBV7-9 and TRBJ2-7; tentatively, D is TRBD1 (6 bases). The germline V gene encodes CDR1 SEHNR and CDR2 FQNEAQ (reference sequence). The CDR3 is made up of 16 amino acids. The V end was cut by 4 bases, the J end by 0 bases, with 16 bases between. The CDR3, as DNA: TGTGCCAGCAGCTCGGCGAGGGGGATCTACTCCTACGAGCAGTACTTC. This sequence encodes CASSSARGIYSYEQYF. Looking up the rest from reference TRBV7-9 and TRBJ2-7 gives the full variable domain: DTGVSQNPRHKITKRGQNVTFRCDPISEHNRLYWYRQTLGQGPEFLTYFQNEAQLEKSRLLSDRFSAERPKGSFSTLEIQRTEQGDSAMYLCASSSARGIYSYEQYFGPGTRLTVT.

This clone was observed once. The chain uses TRBV27 and TRBJ2-1, with 8 bases matching TRBD2. Germline assignment: CDR1 MNHEY and CDR2 SMNVEV (reference sequence). The CDR3 has 17 residues. V lost 3 bases and J lost 6; bases outside the gene matches: 13. Here the CDR3 DNA reads TGTGCCAGCAGTTTTTTCCCGAGCGGGAGTACCGGCAATGAGCAGTTCTTC. Protein sequence: CASSFFPSGSTGNEQFF.

CDR3: CAWMGLMGYTF. In nucleotides, the CDR3 is TGTGCCTGGATGGGACTTATGGGCTACACCTTC. This chain joins TRBV30 and TRBJ1-2; D might be TRBD1 (5 bases). V gave up 4 bases and J gave up 8 bases, with 11 bases separating them. The germline gives CDR1 GTSNPN, CDR2 SVGIG (reference sequence). The CDR3 is made up of 11 amino acids.

The V call is TRBV7-3, the J call TRBJ2-1, with 11 nucleotides matching TRBD2. The CDR3 has 18 residues. Germline-derived CDR1 and CDR2 are SGHTA and FQGTGA. V was clipped by 3 bases and J by 6 bases; unmatched bases: 13. In DNA form, the CDR3 reads TGTGCCAGCAGCTTCACCATGATAGCGGGAGGGCCCATCAATGAGCAGTTCTTC. It encodes CASSFTMIAGGPINEQFF.

The rearrangement uses TRBV4-1 and TRBJ2-7; 8 bases are shared with TRBD2. This CDR3 spans 15 amino acids. Trimming at V came to 0 bases and at J to 3 bases, leaving 4 bases not matched to a gene. CDR1 MGHRA and CDR2 YSYEKL come from the germline V gene. The CDR3 protein is CASSQDGLADYEQYF. DNA for the CDR3: TGCGCCAGCAGCCAAGATGGACTAGCTGACTACGAGCAGTACTTC.

The chain has TRBV18 and TRBJ1-5; TRBD1 matches at 9 bases. V was pared by 6 bases and J by 7 bases, with 4 bases of the junction left unmatched. The length of the CDR3 is 13 residues. Germline V gives CDR1 KGHSH, CDR2 LQKENI. CDR3 protein: CASSRDRDQPQHF. CDR3 DNA sequence: TGTGCCAGCTCCCGGGACAGGGACCAGCCCCAGCATTTT.

This clone was seen once. The gene calls are TRBV19 and TRBJ1-1; 8 bases fit TRBD1. The CDR3 extends over 14 amino acids. The V gene's germline CDR1 is LNHDA and CDR2 SQIVND (reference sequence). The junction had 4 bases not matched to a gene; V was cut back by 6 bases and J by 1 base. This chain's CDR3 is CASRDRAKNTEAFF. CDR3 sequence (DNA): TGTGCCAGTAGGGACAGGGCAAAGAACACTGAAGCTTTCTTT.

V and J are TRBV6-6 and TRBJ2-1, with no clear D. The CDR3 is 14 amino acids. The V and J ends lost 4 bases and 0 bases respectively, with 7 bases between them. Germline V gene data show CDR1 as MNHNY and CDR2 as SVGAGI (reference sequence). CDR3 DNA sequence: TGTGCCAGCAGTTTCCTCGGCTCCTACAATGAGCAGTTCTTC. As protein: CASSFLGSYNEQFF.

The CDR3: CASSEQYHHNEKLFF. In nucleotides, the CDR3 is TGTGCCAGCAGTGAACAGTACCATCATAATGAAAAACTGTTTTTT. The chain couples TRBV6-1 to TRBJ1-4, with no clear D. The CDR3 contains 15 residues. Trimming cost V 2 bases and J 4 bases, with 11 bases left between them. Germline V gives CDR1 MNHNS, CDR2 SASEGT.

The V gene is TRBV19, the J gene TRBJ2-7, with D possibly matching TRBD2 (6 bases). The CDR3 loop spans 13 amino acids. V dropped 3 bases and J dropped 7 bases, with 13 bases sitting between them. CDR1 is LNHDA and CDR2 is SQIVND in the germline V gene (reference sequence). The CDR3 nucleotides read TGTGCCAGTAGTATCCTTCCGGGGAGGGAGCAGTACTTC. Translated: CASSILPGREQYF.

The chain links TRBV7-9 to TRBJ1-2; the match to TRBD1 covers 9 bases. Trimming cost V 6 bases and J 6 bases; bases outside gene matches: 2. CDR3 length equals 12 residues. Germline CDR1 reads SEHNR; CDR2 reads FQNEAQ (reference sequence). This CDR3 is CASRQGANGYTF. The CDR3 DNA reads TGTGCCAGCAGACAGGGGGCGAATGGCTACACCTTC. The full variable domain, with the rest looked up from reference TRBV7-9 and TRBJ1-2, is DTGVSQNPRHKITKRGQNVTFRCDPISEHNRLYWYRQTLGQGPEFLTYFQNEAQLEKSRLLSDRFSAERPKGSFSTLEIQRTEQGDSAMYLCASRQGANGYTFGSGTRLTVV.

This clone was seen only once. This rearrangement joins TRBV19 to TRBJ2-7, with 8 bases aligning to TRBD1. After removal of 5 bases from V and 2 bases from J, the junction contained 2 bases not matched to a gene. This CDR3 is built from 13 residues. From germline, CDR1 is LNHDA and CDR2 SQIVND (reference sequence). The CDR3 nucleotides read TGTGCCAGTAGTGGGACAGGACCCTACGAGCAGTACTTC. It encodes CASSGTGPYEQYF.

The DNA of the CDR3 is TGTGCCACCAGCAGAGATTCGGGGGGGAATGAAAAACTGTTTTTT. This codes for CATSRDSGGNEKLFF. The chain has TRBV15 and TRBJ1-4; D is possibly TRBD1 (5 bases). The V gene lost 0 bases and the J gene lost 5 bases, with 10 bases spanning the gap. The CDR3 covers 15 residues. CDR1 is LNHNV, CDR2 YYDKDF, per germline (reference sequence).

CDR3 in amino acids: CAWSVQRDRYTF. CDR3 nucleotides: TGTGCCTGGAGTGTACAGAGGGATCGCTACACCTTC. The chain employs TRBV30 and TRBJ1-2; D not certain. Looked up from germline, CDR1 is GTSNPN and CDR2 is SVGIG (reference sequence). The CDR3 consists of 12 residues. V shed 0 bases and J shed 9 bases, with 11 bases lying between them.

The V gene is TRBV19, the J gene TRBJ1-5; TRBD1 aligns across 9 bases. This CDR3 spans 15 amino acids. Germline values: CDR1 LNHDA, CDR2 SQIVND (reference sequence). Unmatched junction bases numbered 4, after V lost 5 bases and J lost 2 bases. This CDR3 is CASSDTGGRNQPQHF. CDR3 nucleotides: TGTGCCAGTAGTGATACAGGGGGCCGCAATCAGCCCCAGCATTTT.